The clone carrying this T cell receptor (beta chain) was seen only a few times. Its antigen is as yet unknown. This CDR3 is 16 amino acids long. The J segment lost 1 base and the V segment lost 4 bases, leaving 4 bases of the junction unmatched. Germline CDR1 is SGHNT and CDR2 is YYREEE (reference sequence). The sample is drawn from a study of beta chain features in type 1 diabetes. The study's findings and limits: The naive, central memory and Treg TCRB repertoires looked more alike in patients than they did in healthy donors. Whether HLA type affects TCRB rearrangement stayed undetermined in the present work. PCR might pick shorter templates more often, in the same way for patients and controls. Type 1 diabetes patients had TCRB CDR3s that were shorter (moderately but significantly so) in all four CD4+ subsets.

The authors reverse transcribed all of the isolated RNA, so sequencing captured expressed TCRB transcripts. The protocol was immunoSEQ multiplex PCR, while the TCRdb copy is restricted to in-frame clones and leaves out a portion. The table records under 400,000 clones, over 10% of them present only once. Sorted CD4+ subsets: naive, central memory, regulatory, stem cell-like memory (CD45RO/CCR7/CD25/CD127/CD95/CD27 panel). Material for sequencing was naive CD4+ T cells from blood. The TCR was taken from a woman under 30 with type 1 diabetes. This chain links TRBV5-4 with TRBJ2-5; 13 bases are a match to TRBD2. Here the CDR3 DNA reads TGTGCCAGCAGCCTCAGACTAGCGGGGGGCCAAGAGACCCAGTACTTC. This codes for CASSLRLAGGQETQYF.